The 26 T cell receptor beta chains in this list originate from one sample, sequenced in a study of blood T cell repertoires in COVID-19. Repertoires were generated with immunoSEQ multiplex PCR, while TCRdb's copy carries only in-frame clones and drops some. The profile covers almost 45,000 clones, with about 70% appearing a single time and around 59% taken by the ten largest. The sequenced material came from peripheral blood. The origin of the receptors is a man aged 80 or over with acute or convalescent COVID-19.

This chain uses TRBV9 with TRBJ2-2, with D maybe TRBD1 (5 bases). The ends were cut back, 2 bases at V and 0 bases at J, with 11 bases in the middle. The CDR3 is 16 amino acids. CDR1 is SGDLS, CDR2 YYNGEE, per germline. The CDR3 DNA reads as TGTGCCAGCAGCGTTCAGGGTTGGGCGAACACCGGGGAGCTGTTTTTT. It specifies CASSVQGWANTGELFF.

This chain connects TRBV6-5 to TRBJ1-1; D ambiguous. Germline V gene data show CDR1 as MNHEY and CDR2 as SVGAGI. The V gene lost 6 bases and the J gene lost 2 bases, with 13 bases spanning the gap. There are 14 residues in the CDR3. CDR3 nucleotide sequence: TGTGCCAGCAGCTTTAGGGAGGTTAACACTGAAGCTTTCTTT. This encodes CASSFREVNTEAFF.

J is TRBJ2-5 and V is TRBV4-1, with TRBD2 identical over 12 bases. With 4 bases clipped from V and 4 bases from J, the junction kept 4 bases outside the gene matches. This CDR3 has 15 residues. Germline lookup yields CDR1 MGHRA and CDR2 YSYEKL. The CDR3 sequence: CASSRSGLAGETQYF. The DNA of the CDR3 is TGCGCCAGCAGCCGTTCGGGACTAGCGGGAGAGACCCAGTACTTC.

The chain recombines TRBV6-6 with TRBJ2-7; 7 bases agree with TRBD1. The ends lost 7 bases at V and 1 base at J; junction bases unmatched: 4. The CDR3 has 13 residues. Looked up from germline, CDR1 is MNHNY and CDR2 is SVGAGI (reference sequence). For the CDR3, the DNA is TGTGCCAGCACTAGGACAGGATCCTACGAGCAGTACTTC. It specifies CASTRTGSYEQYF.

This clone has only one observation. The chain links TRBV19 to TRBJ1-5; D remains unclear. The CDR3 length is 14 residues. V shed 3 bases and J shed 0 bases, with 6 bases lying between them. Germline V gene sequence: CDR1 LNHDA, CDR2 SQIVND (reference sequence). The CDR3 nucleotides are TGTGCCAGTAGTATCCACGGTAGCAATCAGCCCCAGCATTTT. Protein: CASSIHGSNQPQHF.

The chain carries TRBV20-1 and TRBJ1-1, with a possible D match to TRBD1 (5 bases). V gave up 3 bases and J gave up 1 base, with 6 bases separating them. CDR1 DFQATT and CDR2 SNEGSKA come from the germline V gene (reference sequence). CDR3 length: 12 amino acids. The CDR3 region has the DNA TGCAGTGCTAGTACAGGGAACACTGAAGCTTTCTTT. Protein product: CSASTGNTEAFF.

This clone was found a few times. This chain joins TRBV28 and TRBJ2-5; 10 bases are shared with TRBD2. Unmatched junction bases numbered 9, after V lost 6 bases and J lost 5 bases. CDR1 is MDHEN, CDR2 SYDVKM, per germline. This CDR3 has 15 residues. CDR3 in DNA: TGTGCCAGCAGGCATCTAGCGGGAGAGGTGGAGACCCAGTACTTC. Translation gives CASRHLAGEVETQYF.

This clone appeared a single time. The chain carries TRBV9 and TRBJ1-3; 9 bases map to TRBD1. V lost 4 bases and J lost 4; bases outside the gene matches: 3. Germline CDR1 is SGDLS and CDR2 is YYNGEE. The CDR3 is 14 amino acids. CDR3 DNA: TGTGCCAGCAGCCCAGGACAGGGGGGAAACACCATATATTTT. Amino acid sequence: CASSPGQGGNTIYF. Filled out from reference TRBV9 and TRBJ1-3, the complete variable domain reads DSGVTQTPKHLITATGQRVTLRCSPRSGDLSVYWYQQSLDQGLQFLIQYYNGEERAKGNILERFSAQQFPDLHSELNLSSLELGDSALYFCASSPGQGGNTIYFGEGSWLTVV.

The J gene is TRBJ2-7, the V gene TRBV5-5; a weak D match, TRBD2 (6 bases). Trimming cost V 4 bases and J 4 bases, with 15 bases left between them. CDR1 SGHKS and CDR2 YYEKEE come from the germline V gene (reference sequence). The CDR3 length is 14 residues. The CDR3 region has the DNA TGTGCCAGCAGCCGCCGGGACGGAGGGTACGAGCAGTACTTC. Protein sequence: CASSRRDGGYEQYF. Full variable domain (outside the CDR3, taken from reference TRBV5-5 and TRBJ2-7): DAGVTQSPTHLIKTRGQQVTLRCSPISGHKSVSWYQQVLGQGPQFIFQYYEKEERGRGNFPDRFSARQFPNYSSELNVNALLLGDSALYLCASSRRDGGYEQYFGPGTRLTVT.

The rearrangement uses TRBV5-4 and TRBJ1-6; 7 bases match TRBD1. With V trimmed by 3 bases and J by 6 bases, 3 bases remained unmatched. There are 14 residues in the CDR3. The germline CDR1 and CDR2 sequences are SGHNT and YYREEE (reference sequence). CDR3 in DNA: TGTGCCAGCAGCTCGGGACAGATTAATTCACCCCTCCACTTT. It specifies CASSSGQINSPLHF.

The chain has TRBV5-5 and TRBJ2-1, with TRBD2 identical over 11 bases. The length of the CDR3 is 16 residues. With 4 bases clipped from V and 5 bases from J, the junction kept 8 bases outside the gene matches. CDR1 SGHKS and CDR2 YYEKEE come from the germline V gene (reference sequence). CDR3 nucleotides: TGTGCCAGCAGCACGGGTGGGACTAGCGGTAACAATGAGCAGTTCTTC. This translates into CASSTGGTSGNNEQFF. Looking up the rest from reference TRBV5-5 and TRBJ2-1 gives the full variable domain: DAGVTQSPTHLIKTRGQQVTLRCSPISGHKSVSWYQQVLGQGPQFIFQYYEKEERGRGNFPDRFSARQFPNYSSELNVNALLLGDSALYLCASSTGGTSGNNEQFFGPGTRLTVL.

V gene TRBV27 combines with J gene TRBJ2-2; 13 nucleotides match TRBD2. The junction had 6 bases not matched to a gene; V was cut back by 1 base and J by 7 bases. CDR1 and CDR2 (germline): MNHEY, SMNVEV (reference sequence). This CDR3 has 17 residues. CDR3 residues: CASSLLLAGGPSGELFF. CDR3 nucleotides: TGTGCCAGCAGTTTATTACTAGCGGGAGGGCCCAGCGGGGAGCTGTTTTTT.

The rearrangement uses TRBV7-2 and TRBJ2-1, with 11 bases lining up with TRBD2. Per germline, CDR1 SGHTA and CDR2 FQGNSA. The CDR3 has 16 residues. J was trimmed by 5 bases and V by 3 bases; bases with no gene match: 6. The DNA of the CDR3 is TGTGCCAGCAGCTTCCTTCCGGGACTAGCGGACAATGAGCAGTTCTTC. It is translated as CASSFLPGLADNEQFF.

This clone came up a few times. CDR3 sequence: CASSIRGSGRTGELFF. As DNA, the CDR3 is TGCGCCAGCAGCATCCGGGGGAGCGGGAGAACCGGGGAGCTGTTTTTT. V gene TRBV5-1 combines with J gene TRBJ2-2; 8 positions match TRBD2. The germline V gene encodes CDR1 SGHRS and CDR2 YFSETQ. The CDR3 spans 16 residues. The V gene end was trimmed by 4 bases and the J gene end by 5 bases; junction bases not matched to a gene: 10.

The gene calls are TRBV28 and TRBJ2-7, with TRBD1 matching 10 bases. This CDR3 is 16 amino acids long. The V gene's germline CDR1 is MDHEN and CDR2 SYDVKM. J lost 3 bases, V lost 5 bases, and 10 bases had no gene match. For the CDR3, the DNA is TGTGCCAGCAGTGCCCGACAGGGGGCTGGGGACTACGAGCAGTACTTC. Amino acid sequence: CASSARQGAGDYEQYF.

The chain links TRBV2 to TRBJ2-7; 9 bases map to TRBD2. Germline V lookup: CDR1 SNHLY, CDR2 FYNNEI. CDR3 length: 14 amino acids. The junction had 7 bases not matched to a gene; V was cut back by 6 bases and J by 4 bases. The CDR3 reads CASRTSGVPYEQYF. The CDR3 bases are TGTGCCAGCAGGACTAGCGGAGTACCTTACGAGCAGTACTTC.

This clone was observed a few times. The chain recombines TRBV7-3 with TRBJ2-5; D is possibly TRBD2 (5 bases). V lost 2 bases to trimming and J lost 4 bases, with 14 bases between them. The CDR3 extends over 15 amino acids. CDR1 SGHTA and CDR2 FQGTGA come from the germline V gene. The CDR3 loop is CASSLGATKRETQYF. The CDR3 DNA follows: TGTGCCAGCAGCTTAGGCGCGACTAAACGAGAGACCCAGTACTTC.

The chain employs TRBV28 and TRBJ2-7; 9 positions agree with TRBD2. The CDR3 consists of 15 residues. Losses at the gene ends were 5 bases for V and 1 base for J; bases not matched to a gene: 6. Germline lookup yields CDR1 MDHEN and CDR2 SYDVKM. The CDR3 here is CASSPTSGGSYEQYF. DNA for the CDR3: TGTGCCAGCAGTCCGACTAGCGGAGGGTCCTACGAGCAGTACTTC.

The J gene is TRBJ1-1, the V gene TRBV6-5; TRBD1 matches at 10 bases. Germline V CDR1 and CDR2: MNHEY, SVGAGI. The ends lost 6 bases at V and 5 bases at J; junction bases unmatched: 6. CDR3 length: 14 residues. CDR3: CASRTDRGRTEAFF. The CDR3 coding sequence is TGTGCCAGCAGAACCGACAGGGGGCGAACTGAAGCTTTCTTT.

The table lists this clone with a count of one. The V gene is TRBV4-2, the J gene TRBJ2-1, with TRBD2 identical over 11 bases. The CDR3 has 15 residues. J was trimmed by 5 bases and V by 4 bases; bases with no gene match: 4. Germline V lookup: CDR1 LGHNA, CDR2 YNFKEQ. The CDR3 sequence is CASSLAGGGHNEQFF. CDR3 DNA sequence: TGTGCCAGCAGCCTAGCGGGAGGGGGCCACAATGAGCAGTTCTTC.

The gene calls are TRBV5-1 and TRBJ2-5; a weak D match, TRBD2 (5 bases). The CDR3 is 13 amino acids. The V end lost 4 bases, the J end lost 2 bases, and 9 bases lay between the germline ends. Per germline, CDR1 SGHRS and CDR2 YFSETQ. The CDR3 sequence: CASSPGLQETQYF. The CDR3 nucleotides read TGCGCCAGCAGCCCGGGATTACAAGAGACCCAGTACTTC.

The V call is TRBV11-2, the J call TRBJ2-1; 11 bases match TRBD2. The trim removed 5 bases at V and 8 bases at J, leaving 14 bases unmatched. CDR3 length equals 17 residues. CDR1 and CDR2 from the germline V gene are SGHAT and FQNNGV. The CDR3 DNA sequence: TGTGCCAGCAGCCCACGCTTTCTAGCGGGAGGTGGCGATGAGCAGTTCTTC. Translated, it gives CASSPRFLAGGGDEQFF.

V usage is TRBV3-1 (or the pseudogene TRBV3-2) and J usage is TRBJ2-1; D is possibly TRBD2 (6 bases). Germline V gene sequence: CDR1 LGHDT, CDR2 YNNKEL (reference sequence). The CDR3 sequence is 16 residues long. The ends were cut back, 0 bases at V and 6 bases at J, with 15 bases in the middle. The CDR3 nucleotides read TGTGCCAGCAGCCAAGATACTAGCTCCGCCTCCAATGAGCAGTTCTTC. This codes for CASSQDTSSASNEQFF.

This chain joins TRBV9 and TRBJ2-6; no clear D gene. The germline gives CDR1 SGDLS, CDR2 YYNGEE. CDR3 size: 15 residues. V lost 2 bases to trimming and J lost 0 bases, with 6 bases between them. CDR3 sequence (DNA): TGTGCCAGCAGCGTGCAGATCTCTGGGGCCAACGTCCTGACTTTC. Protein product: CASSVQISGANVLTF.

The chain has TRBV5-4 and TRBJ2-5, with a weak D call TRBD2 (6 bases). Germline-derived CDR1 and CDR2 are SGHNT and YYREEE (reference sequence). The CDR3 runs 13 residues. V lost 2 bases and J lost 5, with 10 bases in between. The CDR3 is CASSFVREETQYF. CDR3 DNA sequence: TGTGCCAGCAGCTTCGTCCGGGAGGAGACCCAGTACTTC.

This chain connects TRBV5-1 to TRBJ2-1, with 8 bases matching TRBD2. This CDR3 is built from 16 residues. Losses at the gene ends were 0 bases for V and 10 bases for J; bases not matched to a gene: 12. Germline CDR1 SGHRS, CDR2 YFSETQ. DNA of the CDR3: TGCGCCAGCAGCTTGGCCTGGAGCGGGAGATTTAGCGAGCAGTTCTTC. Protein sequence: CASSLAWSGRFSEQFF. Combining the CDR3 with reference TRBV5-1 and TRBJ2-1 gives the whole variable domain KAGVTQTPRYLIKTRGQQVTLSCSPISGHRSVSWYQQTPGQGLQFLFEYFSETQRNKGNFPGRFSGRQFSNSRSEMNVSTLELGDSALYLCASSLAWSGRFSEQFFGPGTRLTVL.